One sample yielded the 9 T cell receptor beta chains listed below, sequenced in a study of cytomegalovirus exposure and HLA in healthy donors. The PCR was carried out with 60 Vbeta primers and 13 Jbeta primers. Repertoires were generated with immunoSEQ multiplex PCR, while TCRdb's copy carries only in-frame clones and drops some. The profile shows about 180,000 clones, 80% of them singletons. The sample comprised PBMCs. The receptors were sampled from a girl aged 10-17 years in good health and CMV-seropositive.

Comment on this clone: At the DNA level, this CDR3 is encoded by other sequences in the same sample as well. This chain links TRBV18 with TRBJ1-5; 9 nucleotides line up with TRBD1. J lost 2 bases, V lost 6 bases, and 5 bases had no gene match. The V gene's germline CDR1 is KGHSH and CDR2 LQKENI. The CDR3 covers 15 residues. The CDR3 DNA reads TGTGCCAGCTCGCCAGACAGGGGGGGCAATCAGCCCCAGCATTTT. It codes for CASSPDRGGNQPQHF.

V gene TRBV6-5 combines with J gene TRBJ2-7, with 8 bases lining up with TRBD2. V was pared by 6 bases and J by 3 bases, with 7 bases of the junction left unmatched. In germline, CDR1 is MNHEY, CDR2 SVGAGI. The CDR3 totals 14 residues. CDR3 region: CASRREGGYYEQYF. CDR3 DNA sequence: TGTGCCAGCAGACGGGAGGGGGGCTACTACGAGCAGTACTTC.

The genes are TRBV5-1 and TRBJ2-7; D is perhaps TRBD2 (6 bases). CDR1 SGHRS and CDR2 YFSETQ come from the germline V gene. With 1 base removed from V and 10 bases from J, the gap between germline ends came to 21 bases. There are 15 residues in the CDR3. The DNA for the CDR3 is TGCGCCAGCAGCTTGCTAGGCGGGGCCGGCCTAGAACAGTACTTC. Translation: CASSLLGGAGLEQYF.

The rearrangement uses TRBV10-3 and TRBJ1-1; the match to TRBD1 covers 7 bases. The CDR3 consists of 15 residues. J was trimmed by 1 base and V by 10 bases; bases with no gene match: 12. The germline CDR1 and CDR2 sequences are ENHRY and SYGVKD. The CDR3, as DNA: TGTGCCAGCCTACCGGGACAGATGCCGAACACTGAAGCTTTCTTT. Protein: CASLPGQMPNTEAFF.

The V and J genes are TRBV4-1 and TRBJ2-7, with no clear D. The V gene's germline CDR1 is MGHRA and CDR2 YSYEKL. Trimming removed 2 bases at V and 5 bases at J, with 10 bases between. The CDR3 length is 13 residues. This CDR3 is CASSQLRVDEQYF. CDR3 in DNA: TGCGCCAGCAGCCAACTTAGAGTCGACGAGCAGTACTTC.

The V call is TRBV7-9, the J call TRBJ1-1, with a weak D call TRBD1 (5 bases). The CDR3 has 15 amino acids. Trimming stripped 2 bases from V and 3 bases from J, with 13 bases between. The germline V gene encodes CDR1 SEHNR and CDR2 FQNEAQ (reference sequence). Written as DNA, the CDR3 is TGTGCCAGCAGCTTATACAGGCGAGGCGACACTGAAGCTTTCTTT. It codes for CASSLYRRGDTEAFF.

This clone was seen a few times. V is TRBV9 and J is TRBJ2-5; D is perhaps TRBD2 (5 bases). The CDR3 covers 13 residues. Germline V lookup: CDR1 SGDLS, CDR2 YYNGEE. V gave up 4 bases and J gave up 5 bases, with 12 bases separating them. This CDR3 is CASSSGYAETQYF. As DNA, the CDR3 is TGTGCCAGCAGCTCGGGATATGCCGAGACCCAGTACTTC. The full variable domain, its missing parts supplied by reference TRBV9 and TRBJ2-5, is DSGVTQTPKHLITATGQRVTLRCSPRSGDLSVYWYQQSLDQGLQFLIQYYNGEERAKGNILERFSAQQFPDLHSELNLSSLELGDSALYFCASSSGYAETQYFGPGTRLLVL.

This clone occurred once. The V call is TRBV5-1, the J call TRBJ2-7, with 7 nucleotides matching TRBD1. CDR1 and CDR2 (germline): SGHRS, YFSETQ. This CDR3 region has 15 residues. The J segment lost 4 bases and the V segment lost 4 bases, leaving 11 bases of the junction unmatched. This chain's CDR3 is CASSTFGQAAYEQYF. The DNA of the CDR3 is TGCGCCAGCAGCACATTTGGACAGGCCGCGTACGAGCAGTACTTC.

In its sample, this clone was seen a few times. The V and J genes are TRBV23-1 and TRBJ2-2, with TRBD1 as a possible D gene (5 bases). TRBV23-1 is labeled an ORF, and its function is uncertain. Trimming took 0 bases from V and 7 from J, leaving 9 bases between them. The CDR3 contains 14 residues. CDR3 residues: CASSQSKRGGELFF. The CDR3 nucleotides read TGCGCCAGCAGTCAATCTAAAAGGGGCGGGGAGCTGTTTTTT.